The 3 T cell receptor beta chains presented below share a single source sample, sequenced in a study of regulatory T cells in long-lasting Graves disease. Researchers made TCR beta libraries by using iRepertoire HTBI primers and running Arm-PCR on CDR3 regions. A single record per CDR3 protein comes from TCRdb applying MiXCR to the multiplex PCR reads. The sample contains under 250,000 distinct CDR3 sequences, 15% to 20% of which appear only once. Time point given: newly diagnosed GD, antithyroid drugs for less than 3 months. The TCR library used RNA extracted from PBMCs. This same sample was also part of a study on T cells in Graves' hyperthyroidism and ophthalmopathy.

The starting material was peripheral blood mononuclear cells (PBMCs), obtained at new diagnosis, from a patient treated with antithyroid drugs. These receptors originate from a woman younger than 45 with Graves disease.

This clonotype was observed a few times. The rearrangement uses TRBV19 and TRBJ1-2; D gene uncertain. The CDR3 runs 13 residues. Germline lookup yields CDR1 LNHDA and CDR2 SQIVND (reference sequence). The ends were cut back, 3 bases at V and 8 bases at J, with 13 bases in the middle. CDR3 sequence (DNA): TGTGCCAGTAGTATTCCGGGATTGGGGGGCTACACCTTC. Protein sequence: CASSIPGLGGYTF.

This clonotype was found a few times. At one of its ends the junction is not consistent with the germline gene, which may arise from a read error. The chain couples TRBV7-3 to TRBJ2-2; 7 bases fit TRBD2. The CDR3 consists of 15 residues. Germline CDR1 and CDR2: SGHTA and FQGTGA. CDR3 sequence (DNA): TGTGCCAGCAGCTTACTCCCGCCAGCGGGCGGGGGGCTGTTTTTT. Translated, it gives CASSLLPPAGGGLFF.

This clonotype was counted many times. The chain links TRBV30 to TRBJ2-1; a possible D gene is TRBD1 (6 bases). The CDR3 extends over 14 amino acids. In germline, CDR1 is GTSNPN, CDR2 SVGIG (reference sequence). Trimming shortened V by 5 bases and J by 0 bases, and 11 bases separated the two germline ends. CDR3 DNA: TGTGCCTGGGCACTAGGGGGCTCCTACAATGAGCAGTTCTTC. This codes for CAWALGGSYNEQFF. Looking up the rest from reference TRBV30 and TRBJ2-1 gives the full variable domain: SQTIHQWPATLVQPVGSPLSLECTVEGTSNPNLYWYRQAAGRGLQLLFYSVGIGQISSEVPQNLSASRPQDRQFILSSKKLLLSDSGFYLCAWALGGSYNEQFFGPGTRLTVL.